This T cell receptor beta chain was captured by sequencing in a study of blood T cell repertoires in COVID-19. Study-wide background: Sites in the United States, Italy and Spain provided acute and convalescent COVID-19 samples.

Generated by immunoSEQ multiplex PCR, the TCRdb table keeps only in-frame clones and is missing some. The sample contains more than 350,000 clones, approximately 87% of which appear only once. Those enrolled, adults aged 18 to 89 years, came from around 25 US areas. Cohort 3 donors counted as recovered after two negative PCRs, clearance, or resolved symptoms. The CDR3 is 16 residues long. Germline assignment: CDR1 SGHDT and CDR2 YYEEEE. Trimming removed 1 base from V and 0 bases from J; junction bases left unmatched: 3. The receptor comes from a woman between 50 and 59 years old who had recovered from COVID-19. The rearrangement joins TRBV5-6 to TRBJ2-3; 9 nucleotides line up with TRBD1. The sequenced sample was PBMCs or T cells enriched from blood (not recorded which). CDR3 amino acids: CASSLPGQGSTDTQYF. CDR3 in DNA: TGTGCCAGCAGCTTGCCGGGACAGGGCAGCACAGATACGCAGTATTTT.